Presented here are 11 T cell receptor beta chains from one specimen sequenced in a study of sequential checkpoint blockade in melanoma. Specified treatment: randomized to nivolumab then ipilimumab (arm A) or the reverse (arm B). Using immunoSEQ multiplex PCR, the repertoire was profiled, and TCRdb retains in-frame clones only, with some absent. The table has 6,500 to 8,000 clones, about a quarter seen once. Sample: tumor tissue (inferred from file names), taken from a patient given nivolumab and ipilimumab in sequence. These receptors were collected from a human donor with melanoma.

This chain links TRBV6-8 with TRBJ2-7; weak D call: TRBD1 (6 bases). The CDR3 extends over 13 amino acids. V was clipped by 4 bases and J by 5 bases, with 12 bases between them. From germline, CDR1 is MNHGY and CDR2 SAAAGT. The CDR3 DNA sequence: TGTGCCAGCAGTTCAACAGGGCCCCACGAGCAGTACTTC. This codes for CASSSTGPHEQYF.

This clone occurred a few times. J is TRBJ2-7 and V is TRBV9, with 7 bases that match TRBD2. The CDR3 is made up of 14 amino acids. V gave up 0 bases and J gave up 0 bases; unmatched junction bases: 0. Germline CDR1 SGDLS, CDR2 YYNGEE. DNA for the CDR3: TGTGCCAGCAGCGTAGGCGGGAGCTCCTACGAGCAGTACTTC. Amino acids: CASSVGGSSYEQYF.

This clone came up a few times. The CDR3 DNA reads as TGTGCCAGCAGTCGAAGCGGGAGTGCCGGGGAGCTGTTTTTT. It translates to CASSRSGSAGELFF. The J gene is TRBJ2-2, the V gene TRBV28; 8 bases match TRBD2. V trimming: 5 bases; J trimming: 6 bases; junction bases outside the gene matches: 5. The CDR3 loop spans 14 amino acids. CDR1 and CDR2 (germline): MDHEN, SYDVKM.

The chain couples TRBV18 to TRBJ1-3, with unresolved D. Between the trimmed V and J ends, which lost 1 base and 8 bases, there was a span of 12 bases. The CDR3 extends over 14 amino acids. CDR1 and CDR2 (germline): KGHSH, LQKENI. The CDR3 nucleotides read TGTGCCAGCTCACCACTTTATGATCCCCACACCATATATTTT. This translates into CASSPLYDPHTIYF.

This clone rates as medium-sized (0.01 to 0.1%). This sequence joins TRBV18 and TRBJ2-2, with D perhaps being TRBD1 or TRBD2 (5 bases each). The CDR3 runs 15 residues. Germline V gene lookup returns CDR1 KGHSH and CDR2 LQKENI. V shed 3 bases and J shed 7 bases, with 15 bases lying between them. CDR3 region: CASSPTGAGLGELFF. CDR3 DNA: TGTGCCAGCTCACCTACCGGGGCGGGCCTCGGGGAGCTGTTTTTT.

The chain couples TRBV29-1 to TRBJ2-3, with D tentatively TRBD1 or TRBD2 (5 bases each). V was trimmed by 6 bases and J by 4 bases, leaving 14 bases between them. The CDR3 consists of 13 residues. Germline V CDR1 and CDR2: SQVTM, ANQGSEA. Written as DNA, the CDR3 is TGCAGCGTCCGGGGCACATCTTCAGATACGCAGTATTTT. Protein sequence: CSVRGTSSDTQYF.

The chain has TRBV15 and TRBJ2-7; either TRBD1 or TRBD2 may supply D (6 bases each). The germline V and J ends were trimmed by 0 bases and 7 bases, with 19 bases remaining between them. CDR3 length: 16 residues. CDR1 is LNHNV and CDR2 is YYDKDF in the germline V gene (reference sequence). The CDR3 sequence is CATSRDLPPGAGEQYF. The CDR3 coding sequence is TGTGCCACCAGCAGAGATCTTCCCCCGGGGGCGGGGGAGCAGTACTTC.

This clone was detected only a few times. The chain uses TRBV6-8 and TRBJ1-5; tentative D call: TRBD1 (5 bases). Germline lookup yields CDR1 MNHGY and CDR2 SAAAGT. V shed 5 bases and J shed 2 bases, with 16 bases lying between them. The CDR3 has 16 amino acids. Written as DNA, the CDR3 is TGTGCCAGCAGTAGCGGGACCCGCGGAGGCAATCAGCCCCAGCATTTT. Translation gives CASSSGTRGGNQPQHF.

This clone was detected a few times. V gene TRBV16 combines with J gene TRBJ1-3, with 10 bases matching TRBD1. J was trimmed by 3 bases and V by 0 bases; bases with no gene match: 8. CDR3 length equals 18 residues. Germline lookup yields CDR1 KGHSY and CDR2 FQNENV. The CDR3 DNA follows: TGTGCCAGCAGCCAATCGGGGGACAGGGGATTCGATGGAAACACCATATATTTT. Translation: CASSQSGDRGFDGNTIYF.

This clone has more than one count but fewer than ten. The rearrangement links TRBV9 to TRBJ1-2; TRBD1 matches 10 bases. Germline V lookup: CDR1 SGDLS, CDR2 YYNGEE. The V and J ends lost 4 bases and 3 bases, in that order; junction bases with no gene match: 9. The CDR3 runs 16 residues. CDR3 bases: TGTGCCAGCAGCCATCGACAGGGGGCAAGCTACTATGGCTACACCTTC. Encoded protein: CASSHRQGASYYGYTF. The full variable domain, rest sourced from reference TRBV9 and TRBJ1-2, is DSGVTQTPKHLITATGQRVTLRCSPRSGDLSVYWYQQSLDQGLQFLIQYYNGEERAKGNILERFSAQQFPDLHSELNLSSLELGDSALYFCASSHRQGASYYGYTFGSGTRLTVV.

This clone was picked up a small number of times. V and J are TRBV28 and TRBJ2-5, with D perhaps matching TRBD2 (5 bases). The CDR3 totals 15 residues. Germline CDR1 and CDR2: MDHEN and SYDVKM. V dropped 2 bases and J dropped 7 bases, with 17 bases sitting between them. The CDR3 DNA follows: TGTGCCAGCAGTTTAGTCGGACGGGGAGCAGGGACCCAGTACTTC. This sequence encodes CASSLVGRGAGTQYF.